This T cell receptor (beta chain) was obtained from a study of control samples from healthy donors and cancer patients. The germline gives CDR1 SQVTM, CDR2 ANQGSEA. The CDR3 has 14 amino acids. V shed 4 bases and J shed 2 bases, with 15 bases lying between them. Data came from immunoSEQ multiplex PCR; TCRdb stores just in-frame clones and leaves some out. The sample yields some 200,000 clones, roughly 94% seen once. The chain has TRBV29-1 and TRBJ2-7; D unclear. The source of this sequence is a man in his forties or fifties in good health. The sample consisted of blood. DNA for the CDR3: TGCAGCGTTGTGTCAGACCGGCAAGCCTACGAGCAGTACTTC. Its translation is CSVVSDRQAYEQYF.